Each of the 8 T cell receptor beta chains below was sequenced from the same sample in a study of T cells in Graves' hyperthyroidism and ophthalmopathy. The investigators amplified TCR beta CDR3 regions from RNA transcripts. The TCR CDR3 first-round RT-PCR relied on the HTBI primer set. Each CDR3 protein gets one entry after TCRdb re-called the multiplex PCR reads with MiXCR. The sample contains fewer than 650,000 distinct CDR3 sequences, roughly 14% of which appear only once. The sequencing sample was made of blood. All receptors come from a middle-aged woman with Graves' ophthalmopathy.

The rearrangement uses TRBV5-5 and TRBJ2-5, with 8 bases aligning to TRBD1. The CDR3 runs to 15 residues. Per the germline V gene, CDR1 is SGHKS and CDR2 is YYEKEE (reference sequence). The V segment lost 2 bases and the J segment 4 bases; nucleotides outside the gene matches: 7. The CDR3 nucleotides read TGTGCCAGCAGCTTACGGACAGGGTTAGGAGAGACCCAGTACTTC. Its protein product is CASSLRTGLGETQYF.

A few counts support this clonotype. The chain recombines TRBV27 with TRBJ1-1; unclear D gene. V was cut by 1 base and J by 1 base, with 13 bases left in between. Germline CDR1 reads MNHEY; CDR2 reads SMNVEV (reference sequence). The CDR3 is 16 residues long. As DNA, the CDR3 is TGTGCCAGCAGTTTATTAGGGTCAGCCCCGAACACTGAAGCTTTCTTT. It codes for CASSLLGSAPNTEAFF.

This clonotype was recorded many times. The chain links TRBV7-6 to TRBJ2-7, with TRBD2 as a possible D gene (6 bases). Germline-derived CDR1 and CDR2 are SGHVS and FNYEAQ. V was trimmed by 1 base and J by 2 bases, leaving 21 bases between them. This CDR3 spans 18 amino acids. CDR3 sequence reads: CASSLVQPGGQLPYEQYF. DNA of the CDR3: TGTGCCAGCAGCTTAGTGCAACCAGGAGGGCAACTTCCCTACGAGCAGTACTTC.

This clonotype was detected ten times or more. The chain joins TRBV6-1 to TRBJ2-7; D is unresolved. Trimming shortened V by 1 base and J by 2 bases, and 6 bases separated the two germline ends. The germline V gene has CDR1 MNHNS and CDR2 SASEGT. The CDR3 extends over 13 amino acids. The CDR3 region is CASSEGSPYEQYF. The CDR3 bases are TGTGCCAGCAGTGAAGGCAGTCCCTACGAGCAGTACTTC.

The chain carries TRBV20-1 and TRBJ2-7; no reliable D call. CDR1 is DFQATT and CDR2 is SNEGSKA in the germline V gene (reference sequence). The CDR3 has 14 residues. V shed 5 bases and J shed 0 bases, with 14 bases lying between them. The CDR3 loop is CSALTGINSYEQYF. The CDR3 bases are TGCAGTGCTTTGACTGGGATAAACTCCTACGAGCAGTACTTC.

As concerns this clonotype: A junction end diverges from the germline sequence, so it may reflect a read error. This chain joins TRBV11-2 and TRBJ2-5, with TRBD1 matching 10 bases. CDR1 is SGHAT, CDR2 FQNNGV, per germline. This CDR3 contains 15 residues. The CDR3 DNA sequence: TGTGCCGGCAGCCACGGACAGGGGGTTGTGGAGACCCAGTACTTC. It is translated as CAGSHGQGVVETQYF. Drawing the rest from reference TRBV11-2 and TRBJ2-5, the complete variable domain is EAGVAQSPRYKIIEKRQSVAFWCNPISGHATLYWYQQILGQGPKLLIQFQNNGVVDDSQLPKDRFSAERLKGVDSTLKIQPAKLEDSAVYLCAGSHGQGVVETQYFGPGTRLLVL.

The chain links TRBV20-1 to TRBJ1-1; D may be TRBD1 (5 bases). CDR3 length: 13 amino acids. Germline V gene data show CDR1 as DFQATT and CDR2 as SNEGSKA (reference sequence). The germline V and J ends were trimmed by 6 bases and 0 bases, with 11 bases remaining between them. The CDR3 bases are TGCAGTGCCCCGACAGAGATGAACACTGAAGCTTTCTTT. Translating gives CSAPTEMNTEAFF.

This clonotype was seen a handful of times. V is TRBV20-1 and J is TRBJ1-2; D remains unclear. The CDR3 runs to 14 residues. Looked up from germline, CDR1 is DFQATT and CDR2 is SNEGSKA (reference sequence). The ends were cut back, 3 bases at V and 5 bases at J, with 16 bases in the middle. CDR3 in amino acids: CSARTTAEEYGYTF. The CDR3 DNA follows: TGCAGTGCTAGGACAACAGCAGAGGAATATGGCTACACCTTC.